The entry below describes one T cell receptor (beta chain). This clonotype occurred many times. Its antigen is not yet known. Base qualities are not recorded, but no much larger clone differs from it by a single base. This sample is drawn from a study of neurological immune-mediated disorders (dated by TCRdb to about 2019). Looking at the study overall: Of the 35 or so multiple sclerosis patients, roughly 30 had relapsing-remitting MS and 3 had secondary progressive MS. Peripheral blood TCR-beta repertoires from patients with HTLV-I-associated myelopathy (HAM/TSP), patients with multiple sclerosis, and healthy controls were compared in the study using UMI-based sequencing. The approximately 99 TCR-beta libraries included longitudinal samples, technical triplicates and paired sorted CD4+ and CD8+ T-cell subsets alongside PBMC samples. Of the roughly 71 subjects in the cohort, around 14 were HAM/TSP patients, around 35 were multiple sclerosis patients, and about 20 were healthy controls. Results the study describes overall, beyond this receptor: TCR clonal expansion was highest in HAM/TSP patients and lowest in MS patients, with MS patients falling below even healthy controls. Across subjects, expanded clones never shared an identical CDR3 amino acid sequence, which suggests that the TCR-beta repertoires in every group were private. Repertoires from 18 of 34 MS patients were grouped by phylogenetic analysis into a cluster of related CDR3 sequences, suggesting a possible repertoire-level signature. The MS cluster was not associated with any clinical or MRI features, and the authors stated that larger cohorts are needed.

cDNA synthesis used template-switch 5'RACE with a primer carrying a 10-nucleotide random unique molecular identifier tagging each TCR transcript. Every sequencing run yielded over 170 million TCR-beta sequences covering 15-18 subjects. Total RNA was extracted with the RNeasy kit. The KAPA Real-time Library Amplification kit was used to amplify TCR-beta VDJ regions with primers for the TCR constant region and the 5'RACE anchor. Sample indexes and Illumina adaptors were added in a first PCR, after which library yield was increased in a second PCR. The roughly 650 bp TCR product was size-selected on a 2% E-gel SizeSelection system after Ampure bead purification. Before pooling, library quality was checked on a Bioanalyzer, concentration was measured with Qubit, and libraries were quantified with the Kapa Library Quantification kit. Paired-end 2 x 150 bp sequencing of the libraries was performed on an Illumina HiSeq 2500. To increase sequence diversity, roughly 24-32% phiX was spiked into each library pool. As for how the authors treated the data: The UMI-based MiGEC pipeline processed quality-filtered reads and removed over 75% of raw TCR sequences during error correction. IMGT germline references were used for alignment of VDJ genes, and clonotypes were defined by a unique CDR3 amino acid sequence together with V-J genes. Clonal expansion, Shannon diversity and CDR3 relatedness (CalcPairwiseDistances, ClusterSamples) were evaluated with VDJtools, and phylogenetic trees were built with CLCbio workbench. Expanded clones were defined as having at least 8 unique UMIs, based on coefficient-of-variation modelling across technical triplicates. TCRdb reprocessing: public reads trimmed at Q25 with fastp, clones called with MiXCR, in-frame beta chains kept. When rows share a CDR3 protein, they turn into one entry using the most common DNA and genes. TCRdb assigned the V and J calls; the authors' analysis was not used. For this sample there are 60,000 to 80,000 distinct CDR3 sequences; approximately 4.6% appear just once. The leading ten clones occupy around 3.5% of the sample.

For unsorted PBMC libraries, 2 million PBMCs were used after storage in RNAlater at -80 degrees C until RNA extraction. The multiple sclerosis patients were enrolled in a US clinical protocol that evaluated disease progression with magnetic resonance imaging. Peripheral blood was subjected to Ficoll-Hypaque density gradient centrifugation to isolate PBMCs, which were then cryopreserved in liquid nitrogen. The CDR3 covers 15 residues, taking in both the cysteine and the phenylalanine. CDR3 DNA is the only sequence kept; it has 45 bases, read in frame from the first base. V sheds 0 bases and J sheds 2 bases, leaving 10 bases between their ends. The germline V gene yields MNHEY for CDR1 and SVGAGI for CDR2.

The clonotype comes from a woman in her forties or fifties with multiple sclerosis. The sequencing sample was made of PBMCs. The rearranged chain carries TRBV6-5 and TRBJ2-5; the D gene cannot be named for sure. The CDR3 corresponds to CASSYSVVGQETQYF. At the DNA level, the sequence is TGTGCCAGCAGTTACTCGGTAGTAGGTCAAGAGACCCAGTACTTC.